Given below is one TCR beta chain in context. Its specificity is not known. This sample stems from a study of T cell responses to AZD1222 COVID-19 vaccine. Study conclusions and caveats: At baseline, just a handful of AZD1222 recipients tested seropositive.

The method was immunoSEQ multiplex PCR; TCRdb's version includes in-frame clones alone and lacks a portion of them. Of approximately 100,000 clones listed, just over 90% were seen once; the top ten hold approximately 5%. CDR3 length: 16 residues. The germline V and J ends were trimmed by 0 bases and 4 bases, with 12 bases remaining between them. CDR1 and CDR2 from the germline V gene are LGHDT and YNNKEL (reference sequence). V usage is TRBV3-1 (or the pseudogene TRBV3-2) and J usage is TRBJ1-4; a possible D gene is TRBD1 (6 bases). Specimen: peripheral blood, collected 28 days after the second AZD1222 dose. This clonotype was sampled from an adult who received the AZD1222 COVID-19 vaccine. The chain's CDR3 is CASSQDEGDYNEKLFF. As DNA, the CDR3 is TGTGCCAGCAGCCAAGACGAGGGGGATTATAATGAAAAACTGTTTTTT.